Each of the 12 T cell receptor beta chains below was sequenced from the same sample in a study of beta chain features in type 1 diabetes. Since all of the isolated RNA was reverse transcribed, expressed TCRB transcripts were what got sequenced. TCRdb's copy holds only in-frame clones and misses some; the assay was immunoSEQ multiplex PCR. The sample holds about 110,000 clones, almost 40% seen once. The sequenced sample was stem cell memory CD4+ T cells from blood. All receptors derive from a woman in her late teens or twenties in good health.

This chain uses TRBV11-1 with TRBJ2-7; TRBD2 matches at 7 bases. With V trimmed by 7 bases and J by 7 bases, 7 bases remained unmatched. The CDR3 consists of 12 residues. Germline V gene sequence: CDR1 SGHAT, CDR2 FQDESV (reference sequence). DNA for the CDR3: TGTGCCAGCACCCACGAGGGAGGGGAGCAGTACTTC. Its protein is CASTHEGGEQYF.

The chain uses TRBV30 and TRBJ1-4, with D hard to call. V was cut by 0 bases and J by 8 bases, with 4 bases left in between. CDR1 and CDR2 from the germline V gene are GTSNPN and SVGIG (reference sequence). This CDR3 has 11 residues. The CDR3, as DNA: TGTGCCTGGAGTGTAGCAGAAAAACTGTTTTTT. Protein sequence: CAWSVAEKLFF. The variable domain in full, completed from reference TRBV30 and TRBJ1-4, reads SQTIHQWPATLVQPVGSPLSLECTVEGTSNPNLYWYRQAAGRGLQLLFYSVGIGQISSEVPQNLSASRPQDRQFILSSKKLLLSDSGFYLCAWSVAEKLFFGSGTQLSVL.

The chain couples TRBV6-6 to TRBJ1-5; D is uncertain. This CDR3 contains 15 residues. Trimming removed 2 bases at V and 4 bases at J, with 12 bases between. Germline loops: CDR1 MNHNY, CDR2 SVGAGI (reference sequence). CDR3 DNA sequence: TGTGCCAGCAGTTACGCTGCGGCATTTAATCAGCCCCAGCATTTT. Amino acid sequence: CASSYAAAFNQPQHF.

A remark on this clone: Its ends do not fully match the called genes, so a read error is possible. The chain employs TRBV5-1 and TRBJ2-7, with 15 bases lining up with TRBD2. The CDR3 loop spans 16 amino acids. The V gene's germline CDR1 is SGHRS and CDR2 YFSETQ. The CDR3 protein is CASRFGLAGGPSPPSF. CDR3 DNA: TGCGCCAGCAGGTTTGGACTAGCGGGAGGGCCGTCCCCCCCTTCCTTC.

This clone was seen only a few times. The chain has TRBV18 and TRBJ2-2; 8 nucleotides align to TRBD2. The V segment lost 4 bases and the J segment 4 bases; nucleotides outside the gene matches: 8. Germline lookup yields CDR1 KGHSH and CDR2 LQKENI. This CDR3 has 16 amino acids. This CDR3 reads CASSLAGKSTTGELFF. CDR3 coding DNA: TGTGCCAGCTCACTAGCGGGAAAGTCGACCACCGGGGAGCTGTTTTTT.

The rearrangement joins TRBV7-8 to TRBJ2-7; 12 positions match TRBD2. V lost 3 bases to trimming and J lost 2 bases; unmatched junction nucleotides: 8. The CDR3 is 17 amino acids. Germline CDR1 reads SGHVS; CDR2 reads FQNEAQ. In nucleotides, the CDR3 is TGTGCCAGCAGCTTCGTACTAGCGGGAGGCTTCCCCTACGAGCAGTACTTC. This gives the protein CASSFVLAGGFPYEQYF. Combining the CDR3 with reference TRBV7-8 and TRBJ2-7 gives the whole variable domain GAGVSQSPRYKVAKRGQDVALRCDPISGHVSLFWYQQALGQGPEFLTYFQNEAQLDKSGLPSDRFFAERPEGSVSTLKIQRTQQEDSAVYLCASSFVLAGGFPYEQYFGPGTRLTVT.

This clone has more than one count but fewer than ten. The chain uses TRBV27 and TRBJ2-2; D perhaps matches TRBD1 (5 bases). Germline assignment: CDR1 MNHEY and CDR2 SMNVEV (reference sequence). The germline V and J ends were trimmed by 4 bases and 1 base, with 7 bases remaining between them. This CDR3 comprises 14 residues. CDR3 residues: CASSYGQNTGELFF. The CDR3 nucleotides read TGTGCCAGCAGTTACGGACAGAACACCGGGGAGCTGTTTTTT.

The gene calls are TRBV28 and TRBJ2-3, with 9 bases matching TRBD1. The CDR3 runs 16 residues. Trimming took 7 bases from V and 2 from J; bases not matched to a gene: 10. Germline CDR1 is MDHEN and CDR2 is SYDVKM. The CDR3 sequence is CASNLFRDRATDTQYF. CDR3 nucleotides: TGTGCCAGCAACCTATTCCGGGACAGGGCCACAGATACGCAGTATTTT.

This clone has just a few counts. The rearrangement joins TRBV27 to TRBJ2-1; the match to TRBD1 covers 10 bases. V was clipped by 3 bases and J by 8 bases; unmatched bases: 1. The CDR3 sequence is 13 residues long. Per germline, CDR1 MNHEY and CDR2 SMNVEV (reference sequence). CDR3 in DNA: TGTGCCAGCAGTTTGGACAGGGGGTATGAGCAGTTCTTC. The encoded protein is CASSLDRGYEQFF.

The chain employs TRBV9 and TRBJ2-5; D might be TRBD1 (6 bases). The V gene's germline CDR1 is SGDLS and CDR2 YYNGEE. Trimming removed 0 bases from V and 4 bases from J, with 16 bases in between. The CDR3 sequence is 16 residues long. CDR3 in DNA: TGTGCCAGCAGCGTAGCACAGGGCGTAGGTTCAGAGACCCAGTACTTC. This codes for CASSVAQGVGSETQYF. Drawing the rest from reference TRBV9 and TRBJ2-5, the complete variable domain is DSGVTQTPKHLITATGQRVTLRCSPRSGDLSVYWYQQSLDQGLQFLIQYYNGEERAKGNILERFSAQQFPDLHSELNLSSLELGDSALYFCASSVAQGVGSETQYFGPGTRLLVL.

The chain recombines TRBV6-5 with TRBJ2-1, with 14 bases aligning to TRBD2. V shed 0 bases and J 10 bases; nucleotides not matched to a gene: 5. Germline CDR1 MNHEY, CDR2 SVGAGI. There are 16 residues in the CDR3. CDR3 protein: CASSYSGLAGGWEQFF. In DNA form, the CDR3 reads TGTGCCAGCAGTTACTCTGGACTAGCGGGAGGCTGGGAGCAGTTCTTC.

The V gene is TRBV6-5, the J gene TRBJ1-2, with D maybe TRBD1 (5 bases). The CDR3 runs to 15 residues. Trimming took off 0 bases at V and 4 bases at J, with 12 bases between the two ends. Germline CDR1 reads MNHEY; CDR2 reads SVGAGI. The CDR3 here is CASSYSRRGSYGYTF. In nucleotides, the CDR3 is TGTGCCAGCAGTTACTCGAGAAGGGGATCCTATGGCTACACCTTC.